The rows below give T cell receptor beta chains drawn from one sample of a study of OX40 agonist ivuxolimab in advanced cancers. Profiled with immunoSEQ multiplex PCR; TCRdb holds only in-frame clones, not every one. The sample comprises roughly 70,000 clones, 80% to 90% of which are singletons, and 0.75% rests with the top ten. The sample was CD4+ or CD8+ T cells sorted from blood, taken in a trial of the OX40 agonist ivuxolimab. Receptors were obtained from an adult with an advanced solid tumor such as melanoma, head and neck, liver or kidney cancer. Both conserved end residues are part of each CDR3. D genes are given only for firm matches. Some rows mark clone size as missing; the rest say once, few, many or name a class of expanded clone.

V gene: TRBV7-7
J gene: TRBJ2-5
D gene: .
clone size: .
CDR3 DNA: TGTGCTAGCAGCTTAGCAGGGTTTGGCGAGACCCAGTACTTC
CDR3 protein: CASSLAGFGETQYF

V gene: TRBV5-4
J gene: TRBJ1-1
D gene: TRBD1
clone size: .
CDR3 DNA: TGTGCCAGCAGGTTAGACAGGGGGTACACTGAAGCTTTCTTT
CDR3 protein: CASRLDRGYTEAFF

V gene: TRBV9
J gene: TRBJ2-7
D gene: TRBD2
clone size: .
CDR3 DNA: TGTGCCAGCAGCGTAGGGGGACTAGCGGAGCAGTACTTC
CDR3 protein: CASSVGGLAEQYF

V gene: TRBV10-3
J gene: TRBJ2-7
D gene: .
clone size: .
CDR3 DNA: TGTGCCATCAGTGAGTCGAGAAGGGGTCCAGACGAGCAGTACTTC
CDR3 protein: CAISESRRGPDEQYF

V gene: TRBV6-6
J gene: TRBJ1-2
D gene: .
clone size: .
CDR3 DNA: TGTGCCAGCAGTGCAGACGGCTATGGCTACACCTTC
CDR3 protein: CASSADGYGYTF

V gene: TRBV29-1
J gene: TRBJ1-3
D gene: .
clone size: .
CDR3 DNA: TGCAGCGCCAAGACAGAGGGACATGGAAACACCATATATTTT
CDR3 protein: CSAKTEGHGNTIYF

V gene: TRBV6-5
J gene: TRBJ1-5
D gene: TRBD1
clone size: .
CDR3 DNA: TGTGCCAGCAGCCTGACAGGGCCCCGAGGGCCCCAGCATTTT
CDR3 protein: CASSLTGPRGPQHF

V gene: TRBV18
J gene: TRBJ1-1
D gene: .
clone size: few
CDR3 DNA: TGTGCCAGCTCACCAGTCGGGCAATTGAACACTGAAGCTTTCTTT
CDR3 protein: CASSPVGQLNTEAFF

V gene: TRBV25-1
J gene: TRBJ1-4
D gene: .
clone size: .
CDR3 DNA: TGTGCCAGCAGTGGCGGGGTAACGACTAATGAAAAACTGTTTTTT
CDR3 protein: CASSGGVTTNEKLFF

V gene: TRBV13
J gene: TRBJ2-2
D gene: .
clone size: .
CDR3 DNA: TGTGCCAGCAGCTTCGACACCGGGGAGCTGTTTTTT
CDR3 protein: CASSFDTGELFF

V gene: TRBV7-2
J gene: TRBJ2-1
D gene: .
clone size: .
CDR3 DNA: TGTGCCAGCAGCTTTAGGGGACACAATGAGCAGTTCTTC
CDR3 protein: CASSFRGHNEQFF

V gene: TRBV19
J gene: TRBJ2-1
D gene: TRBD2
clone size: .
CDR3 DNA: TGTGCCAGTAGCCCCGGGACTACCTACAATGAGCAGTTCTTC
CDR3 protein: CASSPGTTYNEQFF

V gene: TRBV5-4
J gene: TRBJ2-1
D gene: TRBD1
clone size: .
CDR3 DNA: TGTGCCAGCAGCCCCCGACAGGGGTCGAGTTACAATGAGCAGTTCTTC
CDR3 protein: CASSPRQGSSYNEQFF

V gene: TRBV20-1
J gene: TRBJ2-3
D gene: TRBD2
clone size: .
CDR3 DNA: TGCAGTGCCACACTAGCGGGAGTGATGTATTTT
CDR3 protein: CSATLAGVMYF

V gene: TRBV19
J gene: TRBJ2-4
D gene: .
clone size: few
CDR3 DNA: TGTGCCAGTAGTGCTACAGGGGCCAAAAACATTCAGTACTTC
CDR3 protein: CASSATGAKNIQYF

V gene: TRBV5-4
J gene: TRBJ1-2
D gene: .
clone size: few
CDR3 DNA: TGTGCCAGCAGCTTTATCGGGGGCGATGGCTACACCTTC
CDR3 protein: CASSFIGGDGYTF

V gene: TRBV5-1
J gene: TRBJ2-5
D gene: .
clone size: .
CDR3 DNA: TGCGCCAGCAGCTTGGGGAACAAGAACCAAGAGACCCAGTACTTC
CDR3 protein: CASSLGNKNQETQYF

V gene: TRBV4-3
J gene: TRBJ1-4
D gene: .
clone size: .
CDR3 DNA: TGCGCCAGCAGCCAAGCGGTTGTGGGGGGCTCGACTAATGAAAAACTGTTTTTT
CDR3 protein: CASSQAVVGGSTNEKLFF

V gene: TRBV6-1
J gene: TRBJ2-5
D gene: TRBD1
clone size: once
CDR3 DNA: TGTGCCAGCAGTAGACAGGGGGCGGGTGAGACCCAGTACTTC
CDR3 protein: CASSRQGAGETQYF

V gene: TRBV7-2
J gene: TRBJ1-1
D gene: .
clone size: .
CDR3 DNA: TGTGCCAGCAGCGGCAGGGTAGGCACTGAAGCTTTCTTT
CDR3 protein: CASSGRVGTEAFF

V gene: TRBV18
J gene: TRBJ1-2
D gene: .
clone size: .
CDR3 DNA: TGTGCCAGCTCACCTGATTATGGCTACACCTTC
CDR3 protein: CASSPDYGYTF

V gene: TRBV5-5
J gene: TRBJ1-4
D gene: .
clone size: .
CDR3 DNA: TGTGCCAGCAGACCCTTAACTAATGAAAAACTGTTTTTT
CDR3 protein: CASRPLTNEKLFF

V gene: TRBV27
J gene: TRBJ2-1
D gene: TRBD1
clone size: once
CDR3 DNA: TGTGCCAGCAGTTTATCTAGGGACAGAGCTTACAATGAGCAGTTCTTC
CDR3 protein: CASSLSRDRAYNEQFF

V gene: TRBV7-9
J gene: TRBJ2-7
D gene: TRBD2
clone size: .
CDR3 DNA: TGTGCCAGCAGCGGTACAAATCGACTAAGCGGGATATCCTACGAGCAGTACTTC
CDR3 protein: CASSGTNRLSGISYEQYF

V gene: TRBV6-5
J gene: TRBJ2-7
D gene: TRBD2
clone size: .
CDR3 DNA: TGTGCCAGCAGGAGGGCTAGCGGGAGTGACTACGAGCAGTACTTC
CDR3 protein: CASRRASGSDYEQYF

V gene: TRBV5-6
J gene: TRBJ2-3
D gene: TRBD2
clone size: .
CDR3 DNA: TGTGCCAGCAGCACCAGGACTAGCGGGAGGACAGATACGCAGTATTTT
CDR3 protein: CASSTRTSGRTDTQYF

V gene: TRBV6-6
J gene: TRBJ1-5
D gene: .
clone size: .
CDR3 DNA: TGTGCCAGCAGTTACAGGCAGGATGGCAATCAGCCCCAGCATTTT
CDR3 protein: CASSYRQDGNQPQHF

V gene: TRBV30
J gene: TRBJ1-1
D gene: .
clone size: .
CDR3 DNA: TGTGCCTGGAGTGTGCACATGAACACTGAAGCTTTCTTT
CDR3 protein: CAWSVHMNTEAFF

V gene: TRBV7-2
J gene: TRBJ1-1
D gene: .
clone size: .
CDR3 DNA: TGTGCCAGCAGCCCGACTACTTTGAACACTGAAGCTTTCTTT
CDR3 protein: CASSPTTLNTEAFF

V gene: TRBV7-9
J gene: TRBJ1-1
D gene: .
clone size: .
CDR3 DNA: TGTGCCAGCAACTGGGGCGAGCCCACTGAAGCTTTCTTT
CDR3 protein: CASNWGEPTEAFF

V gene: TRBV19
J gene: TRBJ1-1
D gene: .
clone size: .
CDR3 DNA: TGTGCCAGTAGTCCCCCCGGCAGGCCGAACACTGAAGCTTTCTTT
CDR3 protein: CASSPPGRPNTEAFF

V gene: TRBV6-1
J gene: TRBJ2-7
D gene: TRBD2
clone size: once
CDR3 DNA: TGTGCCAGCGTGGGGCAGGGACTAGGAGAGCAGTACTTC
CDR3 protein: CASVGQGLGEQYF

V gene: TRBV5-1
J gene: TRBJ2-2
D gene: .
clone size: once
CDR3 DNA: TGCGCCAGCAGCCGGGGGACAGCGAACACCGGGGAGCTGTTTTTT
CDR3 protein: CASSRGTANTGELFF

V gene: TRBV14
J gene: TRBJ1-2
D gene: .
clone size: .
CDR3 DNA: TGTGCCAGCAGCCAAGTTGATGGCAGGGGAGCTAACTATGGCTACACCTTC
CDR3 protein: CASSQVDGRGANYGYTF

V gene: TRBV29-1
J gene: TRBJ2-3
D gene: .
clone size: .
CDR3 DNA: TGCAGCGGTATACTGCAGACTGGCACAGATACGCAGTATTTT
CDR3 protein: CSGILQTGTDTQYF

V gene: TRBV28
J gene: TRBJ1-5
D gene: .
clone size: .
CDR3 DNA: TGTGCCAGCAGGACCGGGACCCGAAGCAATCAGCCCCAGCATTTT
CDR3 protein: CASRTGTRSNQPQHF

V gene: TRBV7-2
J gene: TRBJ1-4
D gene: .
clone size: .
CDR3 DNA: TGTGCCAGCAGCCCGCGGGTCAGCGCTAATGAAAAACTGTTTTTT
CDR3 protein: CASSPRVSANEKLFF

V gene: TRBV6-5
J gene: TRBJ2-1
D gene: .
clone size: .
CDR3 DNA: TGTGCCAGCAGGGGCCCGAGCCCCCTGAGGGATGAGCAGTTCTTC
CDR3 protein: CASRGPSPLRDEQFF

V gene: TRBV6-6
J gene: TRBJ2-2
D gene: TRBD2
clone size: .
CDR3 DNA: TGTGCCAGCAGTTATTTGCTAGCGGGAAAAACCGGGGAGCTGTTTTTT
CDR3 protein: CASSYLLAGKTGELFF

V gene: TRBV6-1
J gene: TRBJ1-1
D gene: .
clone size: .
CDR3 DNA: TGTGCCAGCAGTGGGACATTTTTTAACACTGAAGCTTTCTTT
CDR3 protein: CASSGTFFNTEAFF

V gene: TRBV4-1
J gene: TRBJ2-3
D gene: .
clone size: .
CDR3 DNA: TGCGCCAGCAGCCAACAAGCAGAGAGCACAGATACGCAGTATTTT
CDR3 protein: CASSQQAESTDTQYF

V gene: TRBV19
J gene: TRBJ1-1
D gene: .
clone size: .
CDR3 DNA: TGTGCCACCCGCCCGGGGGGCTATACTGAAGCTTTCTTT
CDR3 protein: CATRPGGYTEAFF

V gene: TRBV7-2
J gene: TRBJ1-1
D gene: .
clone size: .
CDR3 DNA: TGTGCCAGCAGCACTGGCGCCCGGGCTAACACTGAAGCTTTCTTT
CDR3 protein: CASSTGARANTEAFF

V gene: TRBV4-1
J gene: TRBJ1-3
D gene: .
clone size: .
CDR3 DNA: TGCGCCAGCAGCCAAGATGTGGGCGGGAGAAGCTCTGGAAACACCATATATTTT
CDR3 protein: CASSQDVGGRSSGNTIYF

V gene: TRBV2
J gene: TRBJ2-2
D gene: .
clone size: .
CDR3 DNA: TGTGCCAGCAGTACCATTGTCGGAAACACCGGGGAGCTGTTTTTT
CDR3 protein: CASSTIVGNTGELFF

V gene: TRBV28
J gene: TRBJ2-2
D gene: TRBD2
clone size: .
CDR3 DNA: TGTGCCAGCAGTTTCCCCCCAGCGGGAGAGGCGAACACCGGGGAGCTGTTTTTT
CDR3 protein: CASSFPPAGEANTGELFF

V gene: TRBV5-1
J gene: TRBJ2-7
D gene: TRBD1
clone size: .
CDR3 DNA: TGCGCCAGCAGCTTTAGACAGGGGGCGTATGAGCAGTACTTC
CDR3 protein: CASSFRQGAYEQYF

V gene: TRBV4-3
J gene: TRBJ1-5
D gene: .
clone size: .
CDR3 DNA: TGCGCCAGCAGCCAAGACAGGGTTCAGCCCCAGCATTTT
CDR3 protein: CASSQDRVQPQHF

V gene: TRBV7-6
J gene: TRBJ2-7
D gene: .
clone size: .
CDR3 DNA: TGTGCCAGCAGCTTAGTGGACAGAGACGACGAGCAGTACTTC
CDR3 protein: CASSLVDRDDEQYF

V gene: TRBV19
J gene: TRBJ1-4
D gene: TRBD1
clone size: .
CDR3 DNA: TGTGCCAGTTCCGCCGGGACAGGGGGCGTCTCAACTAATGAAAAACTGTTTTTT
CDR3 protein: CASSAGTGGVSTNEKLFF